This T cell receptor (beta chain) comes out of a study of radiation and T cells in renal cell carcinoma. Overall study: Nephrectomy followed 15 Gy stereotactic body radiation by 4 weeks.

Remarks on this clone: Its specificity is unknown.

Method: immunoSEQ multiplex PCR; TCRdb's copy keeps in-frame clones and lacks some. The data hold 100,000 to 150,000 clones, with approximately 75% observed a single time. Regarding time point: blood 2 weeks post-SBRT. Treatment noted: 15 Gy SBRT to primary tumor, nephrectomy 4 weeks later. Study conclusions and caveats: Top tumor clonotypes rose in blood 2 weeks post-radiation, then contracted.

The CDR3 spans 15 residues. V dropped 0 bases and J dropped 8; count of bases not matched to a gene: 6. The V gene's germline CDR1 is MNHEY and CDR2 SMNVEV (reference sequence). This receptor was obtained from an older woman with renal cell carcinoma. The sample consisted of blood, taken from a patient whose treatment included radiotherapy and nephrectomy. V is TRBV27 and J is TRBJ1-4; 7 positions agree with TRBD1. Here the CDR3 reads CASSLSDYRGEKLFF. As DNA, the CDR3 is TGTGCCAGCAGTTTATCGGACTACAGGGGCGAAAAACTGTTTTTT.